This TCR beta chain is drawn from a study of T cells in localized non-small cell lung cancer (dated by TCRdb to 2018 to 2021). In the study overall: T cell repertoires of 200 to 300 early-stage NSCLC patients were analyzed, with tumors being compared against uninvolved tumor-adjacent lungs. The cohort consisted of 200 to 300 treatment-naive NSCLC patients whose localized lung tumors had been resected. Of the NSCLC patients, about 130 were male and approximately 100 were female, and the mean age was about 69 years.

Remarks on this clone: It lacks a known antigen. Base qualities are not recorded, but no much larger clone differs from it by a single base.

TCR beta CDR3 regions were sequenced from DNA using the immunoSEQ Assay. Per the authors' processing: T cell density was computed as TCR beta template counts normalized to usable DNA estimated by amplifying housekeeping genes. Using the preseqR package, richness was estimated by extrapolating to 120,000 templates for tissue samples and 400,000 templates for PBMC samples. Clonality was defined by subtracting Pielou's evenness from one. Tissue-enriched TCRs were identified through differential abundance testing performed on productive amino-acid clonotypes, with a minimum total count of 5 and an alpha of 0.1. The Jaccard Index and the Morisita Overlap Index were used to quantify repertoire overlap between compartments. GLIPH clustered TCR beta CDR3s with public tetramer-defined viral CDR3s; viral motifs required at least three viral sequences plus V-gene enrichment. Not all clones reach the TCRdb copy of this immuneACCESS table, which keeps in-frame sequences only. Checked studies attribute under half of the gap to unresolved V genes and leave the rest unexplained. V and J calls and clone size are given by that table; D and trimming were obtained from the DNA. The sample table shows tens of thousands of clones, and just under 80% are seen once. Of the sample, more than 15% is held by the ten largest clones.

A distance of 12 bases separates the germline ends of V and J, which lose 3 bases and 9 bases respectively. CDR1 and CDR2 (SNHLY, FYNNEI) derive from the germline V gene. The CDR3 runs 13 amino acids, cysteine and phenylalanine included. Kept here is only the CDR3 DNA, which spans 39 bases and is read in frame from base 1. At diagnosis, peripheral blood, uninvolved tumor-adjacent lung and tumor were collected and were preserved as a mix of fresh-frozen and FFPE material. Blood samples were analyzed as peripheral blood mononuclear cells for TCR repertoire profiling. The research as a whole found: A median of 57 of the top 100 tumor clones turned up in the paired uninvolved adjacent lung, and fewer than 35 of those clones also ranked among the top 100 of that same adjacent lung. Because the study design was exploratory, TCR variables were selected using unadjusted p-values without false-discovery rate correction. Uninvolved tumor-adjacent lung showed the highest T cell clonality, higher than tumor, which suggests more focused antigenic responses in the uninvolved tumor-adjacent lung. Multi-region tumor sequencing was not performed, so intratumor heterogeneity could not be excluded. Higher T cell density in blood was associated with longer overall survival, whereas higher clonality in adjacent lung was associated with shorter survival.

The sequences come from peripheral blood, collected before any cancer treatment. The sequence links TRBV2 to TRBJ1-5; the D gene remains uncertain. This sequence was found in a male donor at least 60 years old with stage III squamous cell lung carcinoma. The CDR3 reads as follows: CASSDSGLGPQHF. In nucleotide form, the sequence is TGTGCCAGCAGTGACAGTGGCCTAGGGCCCCAGCATTTT.